The 10 T cell receptor beta chains reported below all come from one sample, sequenced in a study of human T cells and chemical hapten exposure. TCRdb reanalysed the RACE reads using MiXCR and keeps one entry per CDR3 protein. The table includes some 39,000 distinct CDR3 sequences, 7.5% to 8% detected once. Documented time point: pre-sensitization, week 0. Treatment here: therapeutic diphenylcyclopropenone sensitization with weekly scalp DPC. This specimen consisted of whole blood, obtained in connection with sensitization to the hapten diphenylcyclopropenone (DPC). All receptors derive from a woman between 45 and 65 years old with alopecia areata. Some clones in this sample may be carry-over from other donors' samples.

The sample holds a few counts of this clonotype. This chain uses TRBV20-1 with TRBJ2-7; TRBD2 agrees at 9 bases. Trimming took 6 bases from V and 3 from J; bases not matched to a gene: 12. This CDR3 has 15 residues. CDR1 and CDR2 from the germline V gene are DFQATT and SNEGSKA (reference sequence). CDR3: CSAERAGGSLYEQYF. In nucleotides, the CDR3 is TGCAGTGCCGAACGAGCGGGAGGCTCTCTCTACGAGCAGTACTTC.

This clonotype was seen a handful of times. The CDR3 nucleotides read TGCAGCGTTGTATTAGCGGGAGGGCCCTCCGCCTACGAGCAGTACTTC. Protein product: CSVVLAGGPSAYEQYF. The chain employs TRBV29-1 and TRBJ2-7; TRBD2 matches at 11 bases. CDR3 length: 16 residues. V gave up 4 bases and J gave up 2 bases; unmatched junction bases: 10. Germline V gene lookup returns CDR1 SQVTM and CDR2 ANQGSEA.

CDR3 nucleotide sequence: TGTGCCAGCAGTACAACCGGGACTTTGCAATACAATGAGCAGTTCTTC. Its translation: CASSTTGTLQYNEQFF. This chain connects TRBV6-2 or TRBV6-3 to TRBJ2-1; tentatively, D is TRBD2 (6 bases). The CDR3 length is 16 residues. Germline V lookup: CDR1 MNHEY, CDR2 SVGEGT. V shed 5 bases and J shed 4 bases, with 18 bases lying between them.

The rearrangement joins TRBV20-1 to TRBJ2-1, with TRBD2 identical over 8 bases. J gave up 4 bases and V 4 bases, and 9 bases lay outside the gene matches. Germline V gene sequence: CDR1 DFQATT, CDR2 SNEGSKA (reference sequence). The CDR3 has 15 amino acids. In DNA, the CDR3 is TGCAGTGCTATCCGCCTAGCGGGTCGATACAATGAGCAGTTCTTC. Protein product: CSAIRLAGRYNEQFF.

Many counts were recorded for this clonotype. The chain is built from TRBV5-4 and TRBJ2-2, with D hard to call. CDR1 is SGHNT, CDR2 YYREEE, per germline (reference sequence). The CDR3 covers 13 residues. Trimming stripped 5 bases from V and 2 bases from J, with 7 bases between. The DNA for the CDR3 is TGTGCCAGCAGGGGCGTTAACACCGGGGAGCTGTTTTTT. Translated, it gives CASRGVNTGELFF.

In its sample, this clonotype was seen a few times. CDR3 bases: TGTGCCACGCAGGCGGGAGGCTCCAAAAACATTCAGTACTTC. Its translation: CATQAGGSKNIQYF. This chain connects TRBV6-5 to TRBJ2-4; the match to TRBD2 covers 8 bases. The ends lost 10 bases at V and 2 bases at J; junction bases unmatched: 7. Germline V gene lookup returns CDR1 MNHEY and CDR2 SVGAGI. The CDR3 loop spans 14 amino acids.

The chain links TRBV25-1 to TRBJ2-3; D not resolved. The CDR3 has 14 amino acids. The V gene's germline CDR1 is MGHDK and CDR2 SYGVNS. V was clipped by 3 bases and J by 1 base, with 8 bases between them. The CDR3 loop reads CASSDPSRTDTQYF. The CDR3 DNA sequence: TGTGCCAGCAGTGATCCCTCCCGCACAGATACGCAGTATTTT.

This clonotype was picked up many times. The gene calls are TRBV30 and TRBJ2-4; perhaps TRBD1 as D (5 bases). The CDR3 contains 13 residues. V lost 1 base and J 7 bases, leaving 11 bases between the germline ends. From germline, CDR1 is GTSNPN and CDR2 SVGIG (reference sequence). CDR3 nucleotides: TGTGCCTGGAGTGCGGACACTGGGAACATTCAGTACTTC. Protein product: CAWSADTGNIQYF.

This clonotype came up many times. The J gene is TRBJ2-7, the V gene TRBV11-2, with D unclear. The CDR3 is made up of 14 amino acids. Germline V gene sequence: CDR1 SGHAT, CDR2 FQNNGV. Trimming took 4 bases from V and 5 from J, leaving 15 bases between them. The CDR3 region has the DNA TGTGCCAGCAGCTCCCGAGCAGTAGACGACGAGCAGTACTTC. It translates to CASSSRAVDDEQYF.

About this clonotype: Being one base from a much bigger clone, this may be a read error. The CDR3 sequence: CTSSFYRGLGQPQHF. Written as DNA, the CDR3 is TGTACCAGCAGTTTCTACAGGGGATTGGGGCAGCCCCAGCATTTT. The chain recombines TRBV12-3 or TRBV12-4 with TRBJ1-5, with 7 positions matching TRBD1. The CDR3 is made up of 15 amino acids.